Below, 2 T cell receptor beta chains from the same sample are listed, as sequenced in a study of T cell changes during pregnancy in multiple sclerosis. The assay was immunoSEQ multiplex PCR, and TCRdb's table has in-frame clones only and misses some. The sample yields around 51,000 clones, around 94% seen once. The input for sequencing was CD4+ T cells from peripheral blood mononuclear cells, taken in the second trimester of pregnancy. Every receptor here comes from a female donor with multiple sclerosis, enrolled in a pregnancy study.

The chain combines TRBV19 with TRBJ2-7; 8 bases are a match to TRBD1. V shed 4 bases and J 6 bases; nucleotides not matched to a gene: 17. Looked up from germline, CDR1 is LNHDA and CDR2 is SQIVND (reference sequence). The CDR3 contains 17 residues. The CDR3 protein is CASSTIGQGWVSGEQYF. For the CDR3, the DNA is TGTGCCAGTAGTACCATCGGACAGGGCTGGGTATCGGGCGAGCAGTACTTC.

The rearrangement links TRBV4-1 to TRBJ2-5; the match to TRBD2 covers 11 bases. The CDR3 contains 17 residues. V was pared by 0 bases and J by 2 bases, with 5 bases of the junction left unmatched. CDR1 MGHRA and CDR2 YSYEKL come from the germline V gene. CDR3 residues: CASSQDKVAGGQETQYF. Here the CDR3 DNA reads TGCGCCAGCAGCCAAGATAAGGTAGCGGGGGGGCAAGAGACCCAGTACTTC.